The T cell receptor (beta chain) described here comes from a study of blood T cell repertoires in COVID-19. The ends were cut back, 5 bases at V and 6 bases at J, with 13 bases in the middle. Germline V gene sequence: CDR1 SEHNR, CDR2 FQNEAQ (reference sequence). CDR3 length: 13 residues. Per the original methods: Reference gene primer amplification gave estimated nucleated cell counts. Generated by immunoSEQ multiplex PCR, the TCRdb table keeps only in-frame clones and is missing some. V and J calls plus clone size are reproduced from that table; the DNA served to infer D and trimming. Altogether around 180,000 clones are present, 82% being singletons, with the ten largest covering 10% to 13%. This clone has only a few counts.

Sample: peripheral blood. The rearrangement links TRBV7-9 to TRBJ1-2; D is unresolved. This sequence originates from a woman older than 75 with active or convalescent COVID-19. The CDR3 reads CASSESSGDGYTF. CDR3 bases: TGTGCCAGCAGCGAAAGCAGTGGAGATGGCTACACCTTC.